This note documents a single TCR beta chain sequence. This sample is drawn from a study of cytomegalovirus exposure and HLA in healthy donors. Both 60 Vbeta primers and 13 Jbeta primers went into the PCR. Data came from immunoSEQ multiplex PCR; TCRdb stores just in-frame clones and leaves some out. The table has fewer than 200,000 clones, roughly 86% seen once. The CDR3 length is 15 residues. Between the trimmed V and J ends, which lost 3 bases and 5 bases, there was a span of 16 bases. Germline V CDR1 and CDR2: MNHEY, SMNVEV (reference sequence). This chain joins TRBV27 and TRBJ1-2; D is perhaps TRBD1 (6 bases). This receptor was obtained from a man aged 40-49 years in good health and CMV-seropositive. Sequencing input: PBMCs. Here the CDR3 reads CASSFTRGQPYGYTF. CDR3 bases: TGTGCCAGCAGTTTTACCCGCGGACAGCCTTATGGCTACACCTTC.